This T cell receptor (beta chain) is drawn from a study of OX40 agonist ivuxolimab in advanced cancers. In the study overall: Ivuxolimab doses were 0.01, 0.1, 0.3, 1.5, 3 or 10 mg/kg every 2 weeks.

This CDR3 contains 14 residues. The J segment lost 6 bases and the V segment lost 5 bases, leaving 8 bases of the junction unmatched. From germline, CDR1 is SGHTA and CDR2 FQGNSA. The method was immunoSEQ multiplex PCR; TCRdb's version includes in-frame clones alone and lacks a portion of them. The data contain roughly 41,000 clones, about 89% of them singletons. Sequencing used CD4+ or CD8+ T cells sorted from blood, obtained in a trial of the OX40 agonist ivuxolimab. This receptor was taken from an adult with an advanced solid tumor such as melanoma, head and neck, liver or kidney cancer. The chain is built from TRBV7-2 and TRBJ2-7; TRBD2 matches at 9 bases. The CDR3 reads CASSIIAGAREQYF. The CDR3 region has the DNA TGTGCCAGCAGCATTATAGCGGGAGCTCGCGAGCAGTACTTC.